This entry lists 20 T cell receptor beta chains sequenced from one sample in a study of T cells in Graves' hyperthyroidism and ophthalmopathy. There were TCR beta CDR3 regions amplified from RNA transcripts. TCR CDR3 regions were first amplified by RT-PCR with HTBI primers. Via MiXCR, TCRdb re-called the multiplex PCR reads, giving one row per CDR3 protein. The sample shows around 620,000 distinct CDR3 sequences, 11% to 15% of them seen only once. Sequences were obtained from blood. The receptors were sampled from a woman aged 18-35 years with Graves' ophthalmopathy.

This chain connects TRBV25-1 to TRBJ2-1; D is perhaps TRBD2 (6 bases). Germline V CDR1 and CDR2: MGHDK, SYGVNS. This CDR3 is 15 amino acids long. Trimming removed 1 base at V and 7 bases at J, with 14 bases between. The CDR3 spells CASSESLGRRNEQFF. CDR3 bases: TGTGCCAGCAGTGAATCACTCGGGAGAAGAAATGAGCAGTTCTTC.

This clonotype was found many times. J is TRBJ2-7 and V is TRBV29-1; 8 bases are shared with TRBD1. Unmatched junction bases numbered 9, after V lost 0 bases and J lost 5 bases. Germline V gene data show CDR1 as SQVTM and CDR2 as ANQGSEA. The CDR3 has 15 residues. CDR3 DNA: TGCAGCGTTGAAGATGGGCAGGGGGCTTTCAACGAGCAGTACTTC. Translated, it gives CSVEDGQGAFNEQYF.

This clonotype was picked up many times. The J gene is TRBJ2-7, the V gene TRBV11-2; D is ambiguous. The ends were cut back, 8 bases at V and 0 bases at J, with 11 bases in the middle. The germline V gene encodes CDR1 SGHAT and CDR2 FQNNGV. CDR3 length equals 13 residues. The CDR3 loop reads CASQTLSSYEQYF. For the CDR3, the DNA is TGTGCCAGCCAGACCCTTAGCTCCTACGAGCAGTACTTC.

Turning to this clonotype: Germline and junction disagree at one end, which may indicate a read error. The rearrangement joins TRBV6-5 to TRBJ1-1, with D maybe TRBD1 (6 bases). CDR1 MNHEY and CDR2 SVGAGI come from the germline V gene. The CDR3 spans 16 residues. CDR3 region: CASSCLREGGDTEASF. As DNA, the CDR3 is TGTGCCAGCAGTTGCCTTCGAGAGGGAGGGGACACTGAAGCTTCCTTT.

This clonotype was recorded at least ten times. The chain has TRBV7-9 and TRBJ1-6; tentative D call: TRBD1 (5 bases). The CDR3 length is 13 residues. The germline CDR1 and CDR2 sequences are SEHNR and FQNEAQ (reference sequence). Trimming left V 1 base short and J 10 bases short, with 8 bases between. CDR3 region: CASSLVGVSPLHF. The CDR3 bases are TGTGCCAGCAGCTTAGTAGGGGTATCACCCCTCCACTTT.

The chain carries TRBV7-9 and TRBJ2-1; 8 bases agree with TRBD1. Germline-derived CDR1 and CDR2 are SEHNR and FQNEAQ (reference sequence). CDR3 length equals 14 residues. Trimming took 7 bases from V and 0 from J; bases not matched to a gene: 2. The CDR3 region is CASNRGSSYNEQFF. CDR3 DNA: TGTGCCAGCAACAGGGGGAGCTCCTACAATGAGCAGTTCTTC.

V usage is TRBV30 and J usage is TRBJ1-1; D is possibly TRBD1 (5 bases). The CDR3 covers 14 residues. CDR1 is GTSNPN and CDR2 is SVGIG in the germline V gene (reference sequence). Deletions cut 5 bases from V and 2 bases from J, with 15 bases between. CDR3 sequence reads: CAWGRFRGNTEAFF. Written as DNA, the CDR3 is TGTGCCTGGGGACGATTTCGGGGCAACACTGAAGCTTTCTTT.

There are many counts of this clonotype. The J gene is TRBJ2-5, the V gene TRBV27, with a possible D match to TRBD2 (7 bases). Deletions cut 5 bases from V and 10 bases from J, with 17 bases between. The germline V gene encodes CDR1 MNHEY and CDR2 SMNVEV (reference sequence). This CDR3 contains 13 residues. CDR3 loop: CASSAGEGDHQYF. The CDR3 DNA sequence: TGTGCCAGCAGTGCGGGGGAGGGGGATCACCAGTACTTC.

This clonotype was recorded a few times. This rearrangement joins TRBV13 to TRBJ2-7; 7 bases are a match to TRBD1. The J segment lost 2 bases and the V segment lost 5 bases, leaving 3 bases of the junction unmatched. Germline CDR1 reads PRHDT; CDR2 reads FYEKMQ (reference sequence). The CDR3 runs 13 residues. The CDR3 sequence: CASSPDRAYEQYF. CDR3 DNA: TGTGCCAGCAGCCCCGACAGGGCCTACGAGCAGTACTTC.

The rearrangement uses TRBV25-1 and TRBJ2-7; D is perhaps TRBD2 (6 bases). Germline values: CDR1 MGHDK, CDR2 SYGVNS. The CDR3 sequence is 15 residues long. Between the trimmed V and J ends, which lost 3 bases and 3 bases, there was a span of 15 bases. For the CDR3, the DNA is TGTGCCAGCAGTGACGCAGGTGCGGGGTACTACGAGCAGTACTTC. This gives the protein CASSDAGAGYYEQYF.

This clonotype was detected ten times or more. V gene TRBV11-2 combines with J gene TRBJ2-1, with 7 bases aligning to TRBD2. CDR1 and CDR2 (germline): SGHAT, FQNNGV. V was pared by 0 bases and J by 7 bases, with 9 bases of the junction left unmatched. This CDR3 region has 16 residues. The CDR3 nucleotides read TGTGCCAGCAGCTTAGATTTCGCGGGAGTAGGGAATGAGCAGTTCTTC. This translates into CASSLDFAGVGNEQFF.

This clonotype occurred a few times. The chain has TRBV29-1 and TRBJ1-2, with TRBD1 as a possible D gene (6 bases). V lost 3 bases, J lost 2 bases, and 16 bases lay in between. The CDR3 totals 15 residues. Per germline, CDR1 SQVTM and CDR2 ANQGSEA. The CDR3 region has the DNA TGCAGCGTTGAGGGGTTGCGGACAGACAACTATGGCTACACCTTC. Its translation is CSVEGLRTDNYGYTF.

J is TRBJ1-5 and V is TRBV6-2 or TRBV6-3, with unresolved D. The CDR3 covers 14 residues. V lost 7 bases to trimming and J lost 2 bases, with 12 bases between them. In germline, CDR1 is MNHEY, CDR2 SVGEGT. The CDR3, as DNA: TGTGCCAGCACTTTGAGGGCTGGCAATCAGCCCCAGCATTTT. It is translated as CASTLRAGNQPQHF.

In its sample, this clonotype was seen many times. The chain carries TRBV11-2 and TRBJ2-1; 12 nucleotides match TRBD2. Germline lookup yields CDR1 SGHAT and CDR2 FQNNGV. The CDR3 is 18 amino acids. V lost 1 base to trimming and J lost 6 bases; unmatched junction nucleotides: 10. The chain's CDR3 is CASSLAASGRAVPNEQFF. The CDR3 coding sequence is TGTGCCAGCAGCTTAGCGGCTAGCGGGAGGGCCGTTCCCAATGAGCAGTTCTTC.

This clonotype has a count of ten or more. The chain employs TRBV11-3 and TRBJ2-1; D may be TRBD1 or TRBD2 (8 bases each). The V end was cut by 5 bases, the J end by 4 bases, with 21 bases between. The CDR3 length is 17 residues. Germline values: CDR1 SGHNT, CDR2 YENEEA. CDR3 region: CASSTNPGGGRYNEQFF. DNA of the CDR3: TGTGCCAGCAGCACGAACCCAGGGGGCGGGAGGTACAATGAGCAGTTCTTC.

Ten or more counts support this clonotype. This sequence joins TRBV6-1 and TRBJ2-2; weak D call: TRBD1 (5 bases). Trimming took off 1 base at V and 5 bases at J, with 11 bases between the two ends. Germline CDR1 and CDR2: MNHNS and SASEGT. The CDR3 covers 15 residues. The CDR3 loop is CASSEGASGTGELFF. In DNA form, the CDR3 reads TGTGCCAGCAGTGAAGGGGCTTCAGGGACCGGGGAGCTGTTTTTT.

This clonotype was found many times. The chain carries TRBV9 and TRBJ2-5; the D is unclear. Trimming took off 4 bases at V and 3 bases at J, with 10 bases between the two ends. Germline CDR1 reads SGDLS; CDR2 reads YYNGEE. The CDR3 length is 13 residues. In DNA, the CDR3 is TGTGCCAGCAGCCCGGAGTCGGAAGAGACCCAGTACTTC. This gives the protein CASSPESEETQYF.

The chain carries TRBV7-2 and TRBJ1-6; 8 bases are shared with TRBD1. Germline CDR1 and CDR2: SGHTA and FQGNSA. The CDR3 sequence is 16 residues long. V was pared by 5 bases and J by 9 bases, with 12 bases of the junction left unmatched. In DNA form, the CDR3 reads TGTGCCAGCAGCACCGGACAGGGCAGAAGGCTTTCACCCCTCCACTTT. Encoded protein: CASSTGQGRRLSPLHF. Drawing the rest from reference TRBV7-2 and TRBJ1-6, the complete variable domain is GAGVSQSPSNKVTEKGKDVELRCDPISGHTALYWYRQSLGQGLEFLIYFQGNSAPDKSGLPSDRFSAERTGGSVSTLTIQRTQQEDSAVYLCASSTGQGRRLSPLHFGNGTRLTVT.

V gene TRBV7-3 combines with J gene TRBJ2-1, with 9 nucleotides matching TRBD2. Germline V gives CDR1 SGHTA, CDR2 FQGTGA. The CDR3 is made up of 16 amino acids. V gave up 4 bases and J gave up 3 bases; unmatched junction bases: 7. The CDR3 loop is CASSSVAGENYNEQFF. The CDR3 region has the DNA TGTGCCAGCAGCTCCGTAGCGGGAGAGAACTACAATGAGCAGTTCTTC.

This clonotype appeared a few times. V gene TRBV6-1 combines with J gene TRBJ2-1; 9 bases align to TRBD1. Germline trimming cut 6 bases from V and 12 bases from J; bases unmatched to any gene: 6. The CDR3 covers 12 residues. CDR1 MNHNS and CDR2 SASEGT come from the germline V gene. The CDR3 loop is CASRKDRGTQFF. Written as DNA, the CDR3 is TGTGCCAGCAGAAAAGACAGGGGGACGCAGTTCTTC.